This TCR beta chain was recovered during a study of blood T cell repertoires in COVID-19. Study-wide context: The United States, Italy and Spain provided the acute and convalescent COVID-19 samples.

Study members were between about 18 and 95 years old and lived in some 22 US regions. The CDR3 is 16 amino acids. Germline CDR1 and CDR2: SGHVS and FQNEAQ. The V end lost 2 bases, the J end lost 5 bases, and 18 bases lay between the germline ends. TCRdb's table, derived via immunoSEQ multiplex PCR, lists solely in-frame clones and lacks some. The sample lists a few hundred thousand clones, under 90% occurring once. This receptor was obtained from a woman younger than 45 who had recovered from COVID-19. The chain recombines TRBV7-8 with TRBJ1-1; a weak D match, TRBD1 (5 bases). The sample comprised PBMCs or T cells enriched from blood (not recorded which). The CDR3 sequence: CASSLIRRGGLTEAFF. CDR3 nucleotides: TGTGCCAGCAGCTTAATCCGACGGGGGGGGTTAACTGAAGCTTTCTTT. Full variable domain (remainder filled in from reference TRBV7-8 and TRBJ1-1): GAGVSQSPRYKVAKRGQDVALRCDPISGHVSLFWYQQALGQGPEFLTYFQNEAQLDKSGLPSDRFFAERPEGSVSTLKIQRTQQEDSAVYLCASSLIRRGGLTEAFFGQGTRLTVV.